This TCR beta chain was observed in a study of tumor T cells in aggressive B-cell lymphoma. The CDR3 is 15 amino acids. From germline, CDR1 is LNHNV and CDR2 YYDKDF (reference sequence). Trimming cost V 4 bases and J 3 bases; bases outside gene matches: 4. Data came from immunoSEQ multiplex PCR; TCRdb stores just in-frame clones and leaves some out. The data show about 11,000 clones, about nine tenths seen once. This TCR was recovered from an adult with diffuse large B cell lymphoma. The material sequenced was tumor tissue. The chain couples TRBV15 to TRBJ2-3; 10 bases line up with TRBD1. The CDR3 region is CATSTWDRGTDTQYF. CDR3 nucleotide sequence: TGTGCCACCAGCACCTGGGACAGGGGAACAGATACGCAGTATTTT.